The entry that follows covers one T cell receptor beta chain sequence. The method was immunoSEQ multiplex PCR; TCRdb's version includes in-frame clones alone and lacks a portion of them. The table includes roughly 10,000 clones, 55% to 85% detected once. This sample is part of a study of sequential checkpoint blockade in melanoma. Overall study context: Randomization was 1:1 between first-line nivolumab→ipilimumab and ipilimumab→nivolumab. Both treatment sequences were followed by maintenance nivolumab.

Per germline, CDR1 LGHNA and CDR2 YNFKEQ. Losses at the gene ends were 1 base for V and 0 bases for J; bases not matched to a gene: 9. This CDR3 has 17 residues. Treatment in this sample: randomized to nivolumab then ipilimumab (arm A) or the reverse (arm B). None of the patients previously received DNA-damaging chemotherapy. From thawed PBMCs, live CD3+CD8+ cells negative for CD19 and CD56 were sorted. This sequence originates from a human donor with melanoma. Specimen: CD8+ T cells sorted from blood (inferred from file names), collected from a patient given nivolumab and ipilimumab in sequence. The rearrangement joins TRBV4-2 to TRBJ2-7, with 7 bases aligning to TRBD1. The CDR3 DNA sequence: TGTGCCAGCAGCCAAGGGTACAGGGGAAGGGACTCCTACGAGCAGTACTTC. Translated: CASSQGYRGRDSYEQYF.